The rows below give T cell receptor beta chains drawn from one sample of a study of T cell responses to AZD1222 COVID-19 vaccine. Sequencing was performed with immunoSEQ multiplex PCR; in TCRdb, only in-frame clones are kept and a portion is missing. The data hold under 150,000 clones, with roughly 93% observed a single time. The starting material was peripheral blood, obtained on day 0 of AZD1222 vaccination. The receptors were gathered from an adult in good health. Each CDR3 is given with its conserved first and last residue. D genes are given only for firm matches. Rows may omit the clone size; those that give it use once, few, many or a size class.

clone_size,d_call,v_call,j_call,cdr3_nt,cdr3_aa
.,TRBD1,TRBV12-5,TRBJ1-6,TGTGCTAGTGGTTTGGGCGGACAGGGAGGTAATTCACCCCTCCACTTT,CASGLGGQGGNSPLHF
.,.,TRBV29-1,TRBJ1-1,TGCAGCGTTGCATACGGGGACACTGAAGCTTTCTTT,CSVAYGDTEAFF
.,.,TRBV6-6,TRBJ2-7,TGTGCCAGCAGAAGAGAGGACAGATCCTACGAGCAGTACTTC,CASRREDRSYEQYF
.,.,TRBV9,TRBJ2-5,TGTGCCAGCAGCGACCGGGACAACCAAGAGACCCAGTACTTC,CASSDRDNQETQYF
.,TRBD1,TRBV5-1,TRBJ1-1,TGCGCCAGCAGCCTGACAGGGTCCAACACTGAAGCTTTCTTT,CASSLTGSNTEAFF
.,.,TRBV30,TRBJ1-1,TGTGCCTGGGGAGGGGAGCTCACTGAAGCTTTCTTT,CAWGGELTEAFF
.,TRBD1,TRBV6-1,TRBJ2-7,TGTGCCAGCAGTGAGTCTCGGGACAGGGACTCCTACGAGCAGTACTTC,CASSESRDRDSYEQYF
.,.,TRBV30,TRBJ1-6,TGTGCCTGGAGTGTAGAGCGGATAGTCGGCAATTCACCCCTCCACTTT,CAWSVERIVGNSPLHF
.,.,TRBV6-5,TRBJ1-2,TGTGCCAGCAGGACGGGGCCCACAGGGTATGGCTACACCTTC,CASRTGPTGYGYTF
.,TRBD1,TRBV4-1,TRBJ2-3,TGCGCCAGCAGCCTGATGGACAGGGGGCCAGATACGCAGTATTTT,CASSLMDRGPDTQYF
.,.,TRBV2,TRBJ2-7,TGTGCCAGCATTCTCACCTACGAGCAGTACTTC,CASILTYEQYF
.,.,TRBV6-5,TRBJ1-1,TGTGCCAGCACCGGAAGGGGGGGAAGGAACACTGAAGCTTTCTTT,CASTGRGGRNTEAFF
.,TRBD2,TRBV5-6,TRBJ2-7,TGTGCCAGCAGCAGAGTCGGGACTAGCGGGGGGGCAGGGTCCTACGAGCAGTACTTC,CASSRVGTSGGAGSYEQYF
once,.,TRBV19,TRBJ1-1,TGTGCCAGTATGGCTGGGGGCCTGGGGACTGAAGCTTTCTTT,CASMAGGLGTEAFF
.,.,TRBV6-5,TRBJ1-2,TGTGCCAGCAGTTATACGGGCGTAGGAAACTATGGCTACACCTTC,CASSYTGVGNYGYTF
.,TRBD1,TRBV27,TRBJ2-5,TGTGCCAGCAGTTTACCGGGGACAGGGGGCAGGTTAGAGACCCAGTACTTC,CASSLPGTGGRLETQYF
.,.,TRBV11-2,TRBJ2-1,TGTGCCAGCAGCCGCATTGCTGAGCAGTTCTTC,CASSRIAEQFF
.,.,TRBV5-1,TRBJ1-5,TGCGCCAGCAGCTTGTCAGGGCGCAATCAGCCCCAGCATTTT,CASSLSGRNQPQHF
.,.,TRBV11-3,TRBJ1-1,TGTGCCAGCAGCTTACGGGGATCTGAAGCTTTCTTT,CASSLRGSEAFF
.,.,TRBV20-1,TRBJ1-6,TGCAGTGCTAGTTACACTGGCAGCTCCTATAATTCACCCCTCCACTTT,CSASYTGSSYNSPLHF
.,.,TRBV4-1,TRBJ2-1,TGCGCCAGCAGCCAAGTTAACTCGGGTGAGCAGTTCTTC,CASSQVNSGEQFF
few,.,TRBV5-1,TRBJ1-1,TGCGCCAGCAGCTCCCGACAAGCCACTGAAGCTTTCTTT,CASSSRQATEAFF
.,TRBD1,TRBV11-2,TRBJ1-1,TGTGCCAGCAGCCGTAGACAGGGAGAAGCTGAAGCTTTCTTT,CASSRRQGEAEAFF
.,.,TRBV7-2,TRBJ1-1,TGTGCCAGCAGCCTGCTCGGGACGGCGCTAAACACTGAAGCTTTCTTT,CASSLLGTALNTEAFF
.,.,TRBV30,TRBJ1-2,TGTGCCTGTGCTCTAGGTGGCTACACCTTC,CACALGGYTF
.,.,TRBV2,TRBJ1-5,TGTGCCAGCAGTCAGGGACTCAGCAATCAGCCCCAGCATTTT,CASSQGLSNQPQHF
few,TRBD1,TRBV7-6,TRBJ2-7,TGTGCCAGCAGCTTGACGACAGGGCACGAGCAGTACTTC,CASSLTTGHEQYF
few,.,TRBV2,TRBJ2-7,TGTGCGCGGCTGGGACACAATTACGAGCAGTACTTC,CARLGHNYEQYF
.,TRBD1,TRBV7-2,TRBJ1-1,TGTGCCAGCAGCTTGGGGACAGGGCTGAACACTGAAGCTTTCTTT,CASSLGTGLNTEAFF
.,.,TRBV10-2,TRBJ1-1,TGCGCCAGCAGTGAGTCGCACACTGAAGCTTTCTTT,CASSESHTEAFF
.,.,TRBV6-5,TRBJ1-4,TGTGCCAGCAGCCTAAGCCGAGGGGAAAAACTGTTTTTT,CASSLSRGEKLFF
once,.,TRBV18,TRBJ1-1,TGTGCCAGCTCACCGTTCGAGAACAGTTTCACTGAAGCTTTCTTT,CASSPFENSFTEAFF
.,.,TRBV2,TRBJ2-7,TGTGCCAGCAGTGTCAAAAGCCCCTACGAGCAGTACTTC,CASSVKSPYEQYF
.,TRBD2,TRBV12-5,TRBJ2-2,TGTGCTAGTGGTTCGACGGGACTAGCGGGCGGGGAGCTGTTTTTT,CASGSTGLAGGELFF
few,.,TRBV6-5,TRBJ2-7,TGTGCCAGCAGTTACCGCGAAGGGCCTCCCTACGAGCAGTACTTC,CASSYREGPPYEQYF